The TCR beta chain under discussion was sequenced for a study of blood T cells in healthy people across ages. Through a sample-barcoded 5' primer and a J-beta primer mix, a second PCR was run for about 6 to 12 cycles. Each CDR3 protein gets one entry after TCRdb re-called the 5' RACE reads with MiXCR. The table records roughly 680,000 distinct CDR3 sequences, approximately 21% of them present only once. Germline V lookup: CDR1 SEHNR, CDR2 FQNEAQ (reference sequence). V trimming: 1 base; J trimming: 5 bases; junction bases outside the gene matches: 5. The length of the CDR3 is 15 residues. The table lists this clonotype with a few counts. Its antigen is unidentified. Study-wide results and limits: More naive CD4+ cells and higher diversity marked long-lived donors relative to aged donors.

The source material was blood. The chain uses TRBV7-9 and TRBJ2-3; 8 nucleotides align to TRBD2. The sequence was collected from a man between 65 and 85 years old in good health. The CDR3 DNA reads as TGTGCCAGCAGCTTAGGAGACCGGGAGGGAGATACGCAGTATTTT. This translates into CASSLGDREGDTQYF. Complete variable domain (other parts from reference TRBV7-9 and TRBJ2-3): DTGVSQNPRHKITKRGQNVTFRCDPISEHNRLYWYRQTLGQGPEFLTYFQNEAQLEKSRLLSDRFSAERPKGSFSTLEIQRTEQGDSAMYLCASSLGDREGDTQYFGPGTRLTVL.